The next 27 T cell receptor beta chains were all read from a single sample in a study of T cells after yellow fever vaccination. TCRdb itself ran the 5' RACE reads through MiXCR, one entry per CDR3 protein. The table includes under 150,000 distinct CDR3 sequences, approximately 16% detected once. Sequenced here: CD8+ T cells sorted from PBMCs, sampled 5 days after the yellow fever booster vaccination. Source of these receptors: a young man who received the YFV17D yellow fever vaccine.

A few counts support this clonotype. This chain links TRBV10-3 with TRBJ1-2; D is unclear. The V end lost 0 bases, the J end lost 4 bases, and 12 bases lay between the germline ends. The germline V gene encodes CDR1 ENHRY and CDR2 SYGVKD. This CDR3 region has 15 residues. This chain's CDR3 is CAISESNGIAYGYTF. The DNA for the CDR3 is TGTGCCATCAGTGAGTCGAATGGGATTGCCTATGGCTACACCTTC.

CDR3 DNA: TGTGCCAGCACCCCGGGCCAGGGGCACAGCTACGAGCAGTACTTC. Its translation is CASTPGQGHSYEQYF. V is TRBV3-1 and J is TRBJ2-7, with D possibly matching TRBD1 (6 bases). The CDR3 runs to 15 residues. The V end lost 7 bases, the J end lost 3 bases, and 19 bases lay between the germline ends. The germline CDR1 and CDR2 sequences are LGHDT and YNNKEL (reference sequence).

This clonotype was seen a handful of times. The chain carries TRBV12-3 or TRBV12-4 and TRBJ1-1; D is undetermined. CDR3 length: 12 amino acids. V lost 3 bases and J lost 3, with 5 bases in between. DNA for the CDR3: TGTGCCAGCAGTTTTGGGGACACTGAAGCTTTCTTT. It yields the protein CASSFGDTEAFF.

CDR3 residues: CASRDRDNEQFF. The CDR3 DNA reads TGTGCCAGCAGAGACAGGGACAATGAGCAGTTCTTC. V usage is TRBV6-5 and J usage is TRBJ2-1, with 7 nucleotides matching TRBD1. This CDR3 contains 12 residues. The V segment lost 6 bases and the J segment 5 bases; nucleotides outside the gene matches: 1. In germline, CDR1 is MNHEY, CDR2 SVGAGI.

Only a few counts were recorded for this clonotype. This rearrangement joins TRBV29-1 to TRBJ2-7; D is possibly TRBD2 (5 bases). The CDR3 sequence is 14 residues long. Germline loops: CDR1 SQVTM, CDR2 ANQGSEA. The V end lost 6 bases, the J end lost 1 base, and 16 bases lay between the germline ends. Here the CDR3 DNA reads TGCAGCGTGGAGGTGGGGAGAGGATCCTACGAGCAGTACTTC. This codes for CSVEVGRGSYEQYF.

The chain uses TRBV5-1 and TRBJ1-1; 7 bases line up with TRBD1. The germline V gene has CDR1 SGHRS and CDR2 YFSETQ. The CDR3 sequence is 15 residues long. Germline trimming cut 3 bases from V and 4 bases from J; bases unmatched to any gene: 9. The CDR3 nucleotides read TGCGCCAGCAGCTCCCGGGACAGAGGTCCCACTGAAGCTTTCTTT. This gives the protein CASSSRDRGPTEAFF.

This clonotype was observed a few times. The genes are TRBV6-5 and TRBJ1-1; D gene ambiguous. CDR1 and CDR2 (germline): MNHEY, SVGAGI. V dropped 7 bases and J dropped 6 bases, with 12 bases sitting between them. The CDR3 extends over 12 amino acids. CDR3 DNA: TGTGCCAGCACAGACGGCGGCGCTGAAGCTTTCTTT. It codes for CASTDGGAEAFF.

The V and J genes are TRBV7-9 and TRBJ2-3, with D tentatively TRBD2 (5 bases). Germline values: CDR1 SEHNR, CDR2 FQNEAQ (reference sequence). CDR3 length equals 15 residues. The V gene lost 2 bases and the J gene lost 0 bases, with 9 bases spanning the gap. This chain's CDR3 is CASSLTRPSTDTQYF. The CDR3 DNA follows: TGTGCCAGCAGCTTAACTAGACCAAGCACAGATACGCAGTATTTT.

The sample holds a few counts of this clonotype. This chain connects TRBV7-6 to TRBJ2-1; D is ambiguous. CDR3 length: 11 residues. The germline V and J ends were trimmed by 5 bases and 5 bases, with 4 bases remaining between them. Germline V CDR1 and CDR2: SGHVS, FNYEAQ. The chain's CDR3 is CASSEHNEQFF. The CDR3 nucleotides read TGTGCCAGCAGCGAGCACAATGAGCAGTTCTTC.

This chain joins TRBV27 and TRBJ2-2; TRBD1 matches at 9 bases. Germline-derived CDR1 and CDR2 are MNHEY and SMNVEV (reference sequence). The junction had 1 base not matched to a gene; V was cut back by 3 bases and J by 5 bases. The CDR3 sequence is 14 residues long. The CDR3 coding sequence is TGTGCCAGCAGTTTCGGGACAGGGACCGGGGAGCTGTTTTTT. Translation gives CASSFGTGTGELFF.

The genes are TRBV9 and TRBJ2-1; possible D gene TRBD1, 5 bases. The V gene's germline CDR1 is SGDLS and CDR2 YYNGEE. The CDR3 is made up of 16 amino acids. V was pared by 4 bases and J by 0 bases, with 14 bases between. This chain's CDR3 is CASSSKTGSSYNEQFF. Here the CDR3 DNA reads TGTGCCAGCAGCTCAAAAACAGGAAGCTCCTACAATGAGCAGTTCTTC. Looking up the rest from reference TRBV9 and TRBJ2-1 gives the full variable domain: DSGVTQTPKHLITATGQRVTLRCSPRSGDLSVYWYQQSLDQGLQFLIQYYNGEERAKGNILERFSAQQFPDLHSELNLSSLELGDSALYFCASSSKTGSSYNEQFFGPGTRLTVL.

A few counts support this clonotype. This chain connects TRBV12-5 to TRBJ2-7; 10 bases are a match to TRBD2. This CDR3 is 23 amino acids long. Per germline, CDR1 LGHNT and CDR2 FRNRAP. V shed 0 bases and J 2 bases; nucleotides not matched to a gene: 25. CDR3 coding DNA: TGTGCTAGTGGTTTGGTACCCCCTTTTGGAGCGGGGGGGGATCGTAAGAGGACCTACGAGCAGTACGTC. Encoded protein: CASGLVPPFGAGGDRKRTYEQYV.

This clonotype was observed a few times. The chain combines TRBV6-5 with TRBJ2-3; 9 bases map to TRBD1. The junction had 7 bases not matched to a gene; V was cut back by 4 bases and J by 2 bases. Germline CDR1 MNHEY, CDR2 SVGAGI. This CDR3 is 16 amino acids long. CDR3 DNA: TGTGCCAGCAGTTCACAGGGGGCGTTGAACACAGATACGCAGTATTTT. This sequence encodes CASSSQGALNTDTQYF.

This clonotype was observed a few times. V gene TRBV10-2 combines with J gene TRBJ2-7; 8 positions match TRBD1. V lost 2 bases to trimming and J lost 2 bases; unmatched junction nucleotides: 5. Germline CDR1 WSHSY, CDR2 SAAADI. This CDR3 is 15 amino acids long. Written as DNA, the CDR3 is TGCGCCAGCAGTGAGCTGGACAGGGTCGCCTACGAGCAGTACGTC. Its protein is CASSELDRVAYEQYV.

CDR3 in amino acids: CASSNRGPYTDTQYF. DNA for the CDR3: TGCGCCAGCAGCAACCGGGGGCCCTACACAGATACGCAGTATTTT. J is TRBJ2-3 and V is TRBV5-1, with D perhaps assigned TRBD1 or TRBD2 (6 bases each). Germline loops: CDR1 SGHRS, CDR2 YFSETQ. This CDR3 contains 15 residues. The V end was cut by 4 bases, the J end by 2 bases, with 14 bases between.

The chain combines TRBV12-3 or TRBV12-4 with TRBJ1-6; TRBD1 might be the D (5 bases). This CDR3 spans 14 amino acids. V shed 5 bases and J shed 10 bases, with 15 bases lying between them. The CDR3 region is CASSNTGPGSPLHF. The CDR3 DNA sequence: TGTGCCAGCAGTAATACAGGTCCGGGCTCACCCCTCCACTTT.

The table lists this clonotype with many counts. V is TRBV4-2 and J is TRBJ2-6, with a tentative D call TRBD1 (6 bases). The germline gives CDR1 LGHNA, CDR2 YNFKEQ. The CDR3 has 16 residues. V was clipped by 2 bases and J by 4 bases, with 12 bases between them. The CDR3 bases are TGTGCCAGCAGCCAACACACAGGGACCGGGGCCAACGTCCTGACTTTC. Amino acid sequence: CASSQHTGTGANVLTF.

This clonotype was recorded a few times. DNA for the CDR3: TGCGCCAGCAGGGATTACCACAGGGAACAGACCCAGTACTTC. This sequence encodes CASRDYHREQTQYF. The chain carries TRBV10-2 and TRBJ2-5; possible D gene TRBD1, 6 bases. This CDR3 is built from 14 residues. Looked up from germline, CDR1 is WSHSY and CDR2 is SAAADI. Deletions cut 6 bases from V and 6 bases from J, with 17 bases between.

Only a few counts were recorded for this clonotype. The chain combines TRBV11-2 with TRBJ1-1, with a possible D match to TRBD1 (5 bases). The length of the CDR3 is 17 residues. The germline V gene encodes CDR1 SGHAT and CDR2 FQNNGV. V gave up 4 bases and J gave up 1 base, with 19 bases separating them. CDR3: CASSSSPAGAGNTEAFF. The DNA of the CDR3 is TGTGCCAGCAGCTCATCACCCGCCGGGGCGGGGAACACTGAAGCTTTCTTT.

The chain employs TRBV7-6 and TRBJ1-5; D is uncertain. CDR3 length: 15 residues. The germline gives CDR1 SGHVS, CDR2 FNYEAQ. V gave up 5 bases and J gave up 4 bases, with 15 bases separating them. The CDR3 sequence: CASSPRPTFNQPQHF. Here the CDR3 DNA reads TGTGCCAGCAGCCCGCGACCGACCTTTAATCAGCCCCAGCATTTT.

The chain combines TRBV20-1 with TRBJ2-7; 11 bases are a match to TRBD1. From germline, CDR1 is DFQATT and CDR2 SNEGSKA (reference sequence). Trimming cost V 6 bases and J 2 bases; bases outside gene matches: 3. CDR3 length: 13 amino acids. CDR3 residues: CSAQGQGAYEQYV. CDR3 nucleotides: TGCAGTGCCCAGGGACAGGGGGCCTACGAGCAGTACGTC.

This clonotype appeared a few times. This chain uses TRBV7-2 with TRBJ2-5, with TRBD2 matching over 7 bases. There are 15 residues in the CDR3. The V gene end was trimmed by 5 bases and the J gene end by 3 bases; junction bases not matched to a gene: 9. Looked up from germline, CDR1 is SGHTA and CDR2 is FQGNSA. DNA for the CDR3: TGTGCCAGCAGCCTATACCTAGCGGATAAAGAGACCCAGTACTTC. This codes for CASSLYLADKETQYF.

This clonotype was recorded a few times. The chain is built from TRBV9 and TRBJ2-2; D remains ambiguous. Germline V CDR1 and CDR2: SGDLS, YYNGEE. CDR3 size: 12 residues. Between the trimmed V and J ends, which lost 4 bases and 6 bases, there was a span of 7 bases. The CDR3 DNA is TGTGCCAGCAGCTCGCTCTCCGGGGAGCTGTTTTTT. Protein sequence: CASSSLSGELFF.

CDR3 loop: CASSLGGFEQFF. CDR3 nucleotide sequence: TGTGCCAGCAGCTTAGGCGGTTTTGAGCAGTTCTTC. This chain uses TRBV7-6 with TRBJ2-1; D ambiguous. CDR1 and CDR2 (germline): SGHVS, FNYEAQ. Trimming removed 1 base at V and 9 bases at J, with 7 bases between. The CDR3 totals 12 residues.

This clonotype was counted ten times or more. This chain uses TRBV7-9 with TRBJ2-7, with D maybe TRBD1 (6 bases). The length of the CDR3 is 15 residues. The V end lost 4 bases, the J end lost 2 bases, and 15 bases lay between the germline ends. The germline V gene encodes CDR1 SEHNR and CDR2 FQNEAQ (reference sequence). The CDR3 DNA follows: TGTGCCAGCAGCTCCAGACAGGTTACCCCCTACGAGCAGTACTTC. This encodes CASSSRQVTPYEQYF.

The chain employs TRBV7-9 and TRBJ1-1; weak D call: TRBD1 (5 bases). Germline lookup yields CDR1 SEHNR and CDR2 FQNEAQ (reference sequence). The CDR3 has 13 residues. Trimming left V 10 bases short and J 1 base short, with 13 bases between. The CDR3 here is CATQWTPNTEAFF. In DNA form, the CDR3 reads TGTGCCACCCAGTGGACACCGAACACTGAAGCTTTCTTT.

This clonotype has more than one count but fewer than ten. The rearrangement joins TRBV4-3 to TRBJ2-1; 7 bases are a match to TRBD1. The germline V gene encodes CDR1 LGHNA and CDR2 YSLEER. Trimming took 0 bases from V and 10 from J; bases not matched to a gene: 6. The CDR3 extends over 14 amino acids. CDR3 residues: CASSQDRGQVEQFF. In DNA form, the CDR3 reads TGCGCCAGCAGCCAAGATAGAGGACAGGTGGAGCAGTTCTTC.